These 28 T cell receptor beta chains share one sample of origin, sequenced in a study of blood T cell repertoires in COVID-19. Profiled with immunoSEQ multiplex PCR; TCRdb holds only in-frame clones, not every one. The sample holds 150,000 to 200,000 clones, less than 90% seen once. The specimen was peripheral blood. Receptors originate from a man between 65 and 85 years old with active or convalescent COVID-19.

The chain is built from TRBV5-1 and TRBJ2-1, with no clear D. The CDR3 is 15 amino acids. Germline CDR1 and CDR2: SGHRS and YFSETQ. Trimming left V 0 bases short and J 3 bases short, with 10 bases between. CDR3 in amino acids: CASSLAAPGYNEQFF. CDR3 nucleotides: TGCGCCAGCAGCTTGGCGGCGCCGGGCTACAATGAGCAGTTCTTC. Full variable domain (missing parts from reference TRBV5-1 and TRBJ2-1): KAGVTQTPRYLIKTRGQQVTLSCSPISGHRSVSWYQQTPGQGLQFLFEYFSETQRNKGNFPGRFSGRQFSNSRSEMNVSTLELGDSALYLCASSLAAPGYNEQFFGPGTRLTVL.

V usage is TRBV27 and J usage is TRBJ1-6; D may be TRBD1 (5 bases). CDR3 length: 16 amino acids. CDR1 MNHEY and CDR2 SMNVEV come from the germline V gene (reference sequence). The V end lost 5 bases, the J end lost 0 bases, and 11 bases lay between the germline ends. CDR3 bases: TGTGCCAGCAGTCGACAGCCAAGCTCCTATAATTCACCCCTCCACTTT. Translation: CASSRQPSSYNSPLHF.

This rearrangement joins TRBV20-1 to TRBJ1-2, with TRBD1 matching over 9 bases. This CDR3 has 11 residues. Germline V CDR1 and CDR2: DFQATT, SNEGSKA (reference sequence). J gave up 9 bases and V 6 bases, and 5 bases lay outside the gene matches. CDR3 in amino acids: CSAGQGSSYTF. The DNA of the CDR3 is TGCAGTGCAGGACAGGGGTCGAGCTACACCTTC.

This clone was detected only once. The chain is built from TRBV25-1 and TRBJ2-7, with 13 nucleotides matching TRBD2. The CDR3 runs 16 residues. Trimming removed 7 bases from V and 4 bases from J; junction bases left unmatched: 10. Per the germline V gene, CDR1 is MGHDK and CDR2 is SYGVNS. The CDR3 DNA is TGTGCCAGCACCATAAGATGGACTAGCGGGAGTTACGAGCAGTACTTC. This encodes CASTIRWTSGSYEQYF.

The rearrangement links TRBV5-8 to TRBJ2-5, with TRBD2 identical over 10 bases. There are 16 residues in the CDR3. Unmatched junction bases numbered 7, after V lost 5 bases and J lost 0 bases. The germline CDR1 and CDR2 sequences are SGHTS and YDEGEE. The CDR3 coding sequence is TGTGCCAGCAGACCCGGACTAGCGGTGTACCAAGAGACCCAGTACTTC. It yields the protein CASRPGLAVYQETQYF.

CDR3 residues: CASRVLQGANTEAFF. CDR3 nucleotide sequence: TGTGCCAGCAGAGTACTACAGGGGGCGAACACTGAAGCTTTCTTT. The chain is built from TRBV6-5 and TRBJ1-1; 9 bases align to TRBD1. The germline V gene encodes CDR1 MNHEY and CDR2 SVGAGI. The V segment lost 6 bases and the J segment 1 base; nucleotides outside the gene matches: 6. The CDR3 covers 15 residues.

The V and J genes are TRBV5-1 and TRBJ1-3; D not certain. The CDR3 has 15 amino acids. V lost 0 bases, J lost 1 base, and 8 bases lay in between. Germline V gene sequence: CDR1 SGHRS, CDR2 YFSETQ. The CDR3: CASSLVAGSGNTIYF. DNA of the CDR3: TGCGCCAGCAGCTTGGTTGCAGGTTCTGGAAACACCATATATTTT.

The chain employs TRBV6-5 and TRBJ2-7, with 7 nucleotides matching TRBD1. Per the germline V gene, CDR1 is MNHEY and CDR2 is SVGAGI. This CDR3 is 14 amino acids long. With 10 bases clipped from V and 3 bases from J, the junction kept 12 bases outside the gene matches. The CDR3: CATTRGDSVYEQYF. The CDR3 region has the DNA TGTGCCACCACGCGAGGGGACAGTGTCTACGAGCAGTACTTC.

This rearrangement joins TRBV11-2 to TRBJ1-3, with D tentatively TRBD1 (6 bases). V was clipped by 6 bases and J by 0 bases, with 15 bases between them. This CDR3 region has 16 residues. Germline-derived CDR1 and CDR2 are SGHAT and FQNNGV. CDR3 residues: CASSLLQGFSGNTIYF. In nucleotides, the CDR3 is TGTGCCAGCAGTTTACTACAGGGTTTCTCTGGAAACACCATATATTTT.

The V call is TRBV7-2, the J call TRBJ1-4; 8 bases are a match to TRBD1. Germline V lookup: CDR1 SGHTA, CDR2 FQGNSA. The CDR3 length is 14 residues. The junction had 6 bases not matched to a gene; V was cut back by 5 bases and J by 7 bases. CDR3 region: CASSLDRVGEKLFF. For the CDR3, the DNA is TGTGCCAGCAGCCTGGACAGGGTGGGTGAAAAACTGTTTTTT.

The rearrangement uses TRBV19 and TRBJ1-1; TRBD1 might be the D (5 bases). Germline V lookup: CDR1 LNHDA, CDR2 SQIVND (reference sequence). This CDR3 has 14 amino acids. V lost 6 bases, J lost 7 bases, and 18 bases lay in between. This CDR3 is CASSKGKPGVEAFF. For the CDR3, the DNA is TGTGCCAGTAGCAAAGGAAAGCCGGGGGTTGAAGCTTTCTTT.

This chain links TRBV7-2 with TRBJ2-1; 10 bases match TRBD2. Germline CDR1 SGHTA, CDR2 FQGNSA. V was clipped by 5 bases and J by 5 bases; unmatched bases: 6. CDR3 length: 15 residues. The DNA for the CDR3 is TGTGCCAGCAGCACCAGCGGGGGGGCGAACAATGAGCAGTTCTTC. Translation: CASSTSGGANNEQFF.

The genes are TRBV6-5 and TRBJ2-7, with 9 bases aligning to TRBD1. The CDR3 length is 14 residues. Per germline, CDR1 MNHEY and CDR2 SVGAGI. V was clipped by 7 bases and J by 11 bases; unmatched bases: 15. CDR3 amino acids: CASTVRDRAQQKYF. As DNA, the CDR3 is TGTGCCAGCACGGTCAGGGACAGGGCCCAGCAGAAGTACTTC.

The V gene is TRBV3-1 (or the pseudogene TRBV3-2), the J gene TRBJ2-7; D may be TRBD1 (6 bases). This CDR3 has 15 residues. Germline-derived CDR1 and CDR2 are LGHDT and YNNKEL (reference sequence). V lost 2 bases, J lost 9 bases, and 20 bases lay in between. The CDR3 DNA follows: TGTGCCAGCAGCCAATGGGCAGGGGTTACCCCCGGGCAGTACTTC. Its translation: CASSQWAGVTPGQYF.

The chain links TRBV19 to TRBJ1-1; 9 bases match TRBD1. Germline CDR1 LNHDA, CDR2 SQIVND (reference sequence). The length of the CDR3 is 16 residues. The V segment lost 7 bases and the J segment 4 bases; nucleotides outside the gene matches: 13. DNA of the CDR3: TGTGCCAGTAAGGCGATACTGGGACAGGGATTCACTGAAGCTTTCTTT. It codes for CASKAILGQGFTEAFF.

V gene TRBV7-2 combines with J gene TRBJ1-6; TRBD1 matches at 8 bases. The junction had 3 bases not matched to a gene; V was cut back by 5 bases and J by 9 bases. CDR3 length: 13 amino acids. Germline CDR1 SGHTA, CDR2 FQGNSA. The DNA of the CDR3 is TGTGCCAGCAGCGTGACAGGGGTTTCACCCCTCCACTTT. Protein: CASSVTGVSPLHF. The full variable domain, its missing parts supplied by reference TRBV7-2 and TRBJ1-6, is GAGVSQSPSNKVTEKGKDVELRCDPISGHTALYWYRQSLGQGLEFLIYFQGNSAPDKSGLPSDRFSAERTGGSVSTLTIQRTQQEDSAVYLCASSVTGVSPLHFGNGTRLTVT.

The chain carries TRBV28 and TRBJ1-2; the D is unclear. Germline V lookup: CDR1 MDHEN, CDR2 SYDVKM. The CDR3 spans 14 residues. Trimming removed 2 bases from V and 8 bases from J, with 15 bases in between. CDR3 residues: CASSLGGSRRGYTF. CDR3 nucleotide sequence: TGTGCCAGCAGTTTAGGTGGGTCCCGGAGGGGCTACACCTTC.

The chain combines TRBV5-4 with TRBJ2-7, with D possibly being TRBD1 (6 bases). This CDR3 region has 15 residues. V lost 2 bases to trimming and J lost 5 bases, with 17 bases between them. Germline CDR1 is SGHNT and CDR2 is YYREEE (reference sequence). The CDR3 spells CASSLQGKSANEQYF. The CDR3 DNA sequence: TGTGCCAGCAGCTTACAGGGTAAGAGCGCGAACGAGCAGTACTTC.

This chain joins TRBV7-2 and TRBJ2-7, with a possible D match to TRBD2 (6 bases). The CDR3 is made up of 21 amino acids. The V gene's germline CDR1 is SGHTA and CDR2 FQGNSA. Trimming took off 0 bases at V and 1 base at J, with 28 bases between the two ends. The CDR3 loop reads CASSLANGEVFGKPTSYEQYF. CDR3 sequence (DNA): TGTGCCAGCAGCTTAGCAAACGGGGAGGTTTTCGGGAAGCCAACTTCCTACGAGCAGTACTTC.

On this clone itself: Other nucleotide sequences from this sample produce the same CDR3. The gene calls are TRBV7-2 and TRBJ2-7; 9 bases align to TRBD1. CDR3 length: 14 residues. The germline CDR1 and CDR2 sequences are SGHTA and FQGNSA. After removal of 6 bases from V and 1 base from J, the junction contained 4 bases not matched to a gene. DNA of the CDR3: TGTGCCAGCAGACCCGGGACAGGGTCCTACGAGCAGTACTTC. This codes for CASRPGTGSYEQYF.

The V gene is TRBV28, the J gene TRBJ2-7, with D tentatively TRBD2 (5 bases). This CDR3 has 15 residues. CDR1 is MDHEN, CDR2 SYDVKM, per germline. Between the trimmed V and J ends, which lost 7 bases and 0 bases, there was a span of 16 bases. The CDR3 DNA follows: TGTGCCAGCACCCCCAGCGGTTTTCTCTCCTACGAGCAGTACTTC. Translation: CASTPSGFLSYEQYF.

This rearrangement joins TRBV11-2 to TRBJ1-3, with 7 bases aligning to TRBD1. Germline V lookup: CDR1 SGHAT, CDR2 FQNNGV. V gave up 1 base and J gave up 2 bases; unmatched junction bases: 2. The CDR3 spans 15 residues. The CDR3 bases are TGTGCCAGCAGCTTAGCCGGGACAGCTGGAAACACCATATATTTT. Its translation is CASSLAGTAGNTIYF.

This clone is a singleton in its sample. The chain has TRBV28 and TRBJ1-2; the match to TRBD1 covers 7 bases. This CDR3 is 12 amino acids long. Germline V gene data show CDR1 as MDHEN and CDR2 as SYDVKM. Germline trimming cut 5 bases from V and 8 bases from J; bases unmatched to any gene: 5. This chain's CDR3 is CASSATGRGYTF. CDR3 DNA: TGTGCCAGCAGTGCGACAGGGCGGGGCTACACCTTC.

The rearrangement uses TRBV3-1 (or the pseudogene TRBV3-2) and TRBJ1-1; D gene ambiguous. This CDR3 is built from 15 residues. Germline V gene sequence: CDR1 LGHDT, CDR2 YNNKEL (reference sequence). V was shortened by 4 bases and J by 3 bases, with 15 bases between the two germline ends. Written as DNA, the CDR3 is TGTGCCAGCAGCCGCCTAAGCCCCCTGGACACTGAAGCTTTCTTT. Protein product: CASSRLSPLDTEAFF.

The chain uses TRBV14 and TRBJ1-4; perhaps TRBD1 as D (6 bases). The CDR3 length is 16 residues. Germline CDR1 reads SGHDN; CDR2 reads FVKESK. Trimming pared 0 bases from V and 8 bases from J, leaving 16 bases between. CDR3 amino acids: CASSQDSGQPHEKLFF. As DNA, the CDR3 is TGTGCCAGCAGCCAAGATTCCGGACAGCCTCACGAAAAACTGTTTTTT.

This chain joins TRBV7-6 and TRBJ2-1, with 10 nucleotides matching TRBD2. V dropped 2 bases and J dropped 5; count of bases not matched to a gene: 18. Germline CDR1 and CDR2: SGHVS and FNYEAQ. The CDR3 is 20 residues long. The CDR3 DNA sequence: TGTGCCAGCAGCTTATCGGCTAGCGGGAGCCGAGCCAATTACCACAATGAGCAGTTCTTC. It encodes CASSLSASGSRANYHNEQFF.

This chain links TRBV10-2 with TRBJ1-4; D remains ambiguous. The length of the CDR3 is 15 residues. Deletions cut 10 bases from V and 4 bases from J, with 19 bases between. Germline V gene data show CDR1 as WSHSY and CDR2 as SAAADI. CDR3 nucleotides: TGCGCCACTACAGCAGGTCTTGGATTTAATGAAAAACTGTTTTTT. Translated, it gives CATTAGLGFNEKLFF.

The chain links TRBV20-1 to TRBJ1-1; D ambiguous. Germline V gene sequence: CDR1 DFQATT, CDR2 SNEGSKA (reference sequence). The CDR3 runs 11 residues. Deletions cut 8 bases from V and 6 bases from J, with 13 bases between. The CDR3 region is CSTPPRAEAFF. CDR3 in DNA: TGCAGTACCCCTCCGAGGGCTGAAGCTTTCTTT.